This T cell receptor (beta chain) was sequenced in a study of PD-1 blockade in mismatch repair-deficient tumors. About the research overall: Patients had about eleven mismatch repair-deficient cancer types and were previously treated and progressing.

Mismatch repair deficiency was confirmed in all patients, by PCR or immunohistochemistry. The TCR-sequenced patients were a few responders to pembrolizumab. The protocol was immunoSEQ multiplex PCR, while the TCRdb copy is restricted to in-frame clones and leaves out a portion. The sample lists approximately 100,000 clones, 82% occurring once. With respect to this clone: The antigen is unknown.

General study results and limits: Tumor-resident clones, often absent from pretreatment blood, expanded after pembrolizumab and then contracted.

The germline V gene has CDR1 SGHTA and CDR2 FQGNSA. V lost 1 base to trimming and J lost 3 bases; unmatched junction nucleotides: 7. The CDR3 extends over 16 amino acids. This specimen consisted of peripheral blood, obtained 30 to 36 weeks after starting pembrolizumab. The clonotype was recovered from an adult with mismatch repair-deficient cancer. V and J are TRBV7-2 and TRBJ2-3; 7 bases match TRBD2. CDR3 DNA: TGTGCCAGCAGCTTAGTCAGCGGGAAGTTTACAGATACGCAGTATTTT. It encodes CASSLVSGKFTDTQYF.